A single sample gave rise to the 10 T cell receptor beta chains below, sequenced in a study of T-cell memory formation after mild COVID-19. MiXCR, applied by TCRdb to the 5' RACE reads, yields one record per CDR3 protein. The sample has 190,000 or so distinct CDR3 sequences, around a fifth seen once. The sequencing input was PBMCs or a T cell subset sorted from them (not recorded which). The receptors here all came from an adult woman who had mild COVID-19 (a few samples of this study predate the infection). Cell type and time point are not known.

This clonotype came up a few times. The V gene is TRBV7-3, the J gene TRBJ2-6, with no clear D. Trimming left V 5 bases short and J 0 bases short, with 8 bases between. The CDR3 loop spans 15 amino acids. The V gene's germline CDR1 is SGHTA and CDR2 FQGTGA. In DNA, the CDR3 is TGTGCCAGCAGCATAGACAACTCTGGGGCCAACGTCCTGACTTTC. Translation: CASSIDNSGANVLTF.

By its share, this clonotype is medium-sized. The V and J genes are TRBV20-1 and TRBJ2-7; TRBD1 matches 7 bases. Germline V gives CDR1 DFQATT, CDR2 SNEGSKA (reference sequence). The length of the CDR3 is 14 residues. The V segment lost 0 bases and the J segment 5 bases; nucleotides outside the gene matches: 7. CDR3 in amino acids: CSARDPGQLHEQYF. The CDR3 bases are TGCAGTGCTAGAGATCCGGGACAGCTCCACGAGCAGTACTTC.

The gene calls are TRBV5-5 and TRBJ2-1; 9 positions agree with TRBD2. The germline V gene encodes CDR1 SGHKS and CDR2 YYEKEE (reference sequence). J gave up 7 bases and V 0 bases, and 8 bases lay outside the gene matches. This CDR3 comprises 16 residues. The CDR3 sequence is CASSLEAGGPGNEQFF. CDR3 nucleotides: TGTGCCAGCAGCTTGGAGGCGGGAGGGCCCGGAAATGAGCAGTTCTTC.

The chain joins TRBV7-9 to TRBJ2-5; 8 positions agree with TRBD1. After removal of 5 bases from V and 3 bases from J, the junction contained 5 bases not matched to a gene. Per germline, CDR1 SEHNR and CDR2 FQNEAQ (reference sequence). The CDR3 is 14 residues long. CDR3 DNA sequence: TGTGCCAGCAGCCCCCCGGACAGGGAAGAGACCCAGTACTTC. Translation gives CASSPPDREETQYF.

This clonotype was found a few times. The chain recombines TRBV5-1 with TRBJ2-5; D not resolved. The CDR3 is 13 amino acids. Germline-derived CDR1 and CDR2 are SGHRS and YFSETQ. The ends were cut back, 0 bases at V and 1 base at J, with 4 bases in the middle. CDR3 in DNA: TGCGCCAGCAGCTTGGGCCTCCAAGAGACCCAGTACTTC. Its translation is CASSLGLQETQYF.

The rearrangement links TRBV6-2 or TRBV6-3 to TRBJ2-2, with 10 bases that match TRBD1. There are 17 residues in the CDR3. Per the germline V gene, CDR1 is MNHEY and CDR2 is SVGEGT. The J segment lost 1 base and the V segment lost 2 bases, leaving 4 bases of the junction unmatched. For the CDR3, the DNA is TGTGCCAGCAGTTACAGGGACAGGGGTCTGAACACCGGGGAGCTGTTTTTT. Its translation: CASSYRDRGLNTGELFF.

This clonotype showed up just a few times. The genes are TRBV13 and TRBJ2-3; TRBD2 might be the D (6 bases). V was trimmed by 5 bases and J by 2 bases, leaving 29 bases between them. The CDR3 totals 20 residues. Germline values: CDR1 PRHDT, CDR2 FYEKMQ (reference sequence). The CDR3 DNA follows: TGTGCCAGCAGCCCGCGGACTAATCCCGACCTCCCTTTCGACACAGATACGCAGTATTTT. Residues: CASSPRTNPDLPFDTDTQYF. Drawing the rest from reference TRBV13 and TRBJ2-3, the complete variable domain is AAGVIQSPRHLIKEKRETATLKCYPIPRHDTVYWYQQGPGQDPQFLISFYEKMQSDKGSIPDRFSAQQFSDYHSELNMSSLELGDSALYFCASSPRTNPDLPFDTDTQYFGPGTRLTVL.

J is TRBJ1-1 and V is TRBV12-3 or TRBV12-4; D is ambiguous. The CDR3 consists of 12 residues. Trimming took 5 bases from V and 8 from J, leaving 12 bases between them. The CDR3 DNA reads TGTGCCAGCAGTCACGGACGGGAAGAAGCTTTCTTT. It specifies CASSHGREEAFF.

This clonotype occurred many times. The chain recombines TRBV5-1 with TRBJ1-1; the D is unclear. Trimming shortened V by 0 bases and J by 5 bases, and 8 bases separated the two germline ends. CDR1 is SGHRS, CDR2 YFSETQ, per germline. The CDR3 runs to 13 residues. CDR3 DNA: TGCGCCAGCAGCTTGGGACTAGGGACTGAAGCTTTCTTT. Translated, it gives CASSLGLGTEAFF.

This clonotype was picked up a small number of times. The chain joins TRBV4-3 to TRBJ2-3; no reliable D call. The germline V and J ends were trimmed by 0 bases and 3 bases, with 16 bases remaining between them. CDR1 and CDR2 from the germline V gene are LGHNA and YSLEER. This CDR3 has 17 amino acids. The CDR3 reads CASSQEVGLDRTDTQYF. CDR3 bases: TGCGCCAGCAGCCAAGAGGTTGGCCTAGATCGTACAGATACGCAGTATTTT.